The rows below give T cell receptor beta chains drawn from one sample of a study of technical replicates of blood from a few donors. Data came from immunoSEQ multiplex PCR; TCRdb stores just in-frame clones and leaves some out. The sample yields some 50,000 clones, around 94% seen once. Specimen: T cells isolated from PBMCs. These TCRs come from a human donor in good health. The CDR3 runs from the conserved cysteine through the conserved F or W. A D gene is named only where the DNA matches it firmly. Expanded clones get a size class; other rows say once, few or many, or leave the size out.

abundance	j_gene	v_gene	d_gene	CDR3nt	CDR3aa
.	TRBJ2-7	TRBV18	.	TGTGCCAGCTCACCCCGGGGGGACAACCGGGACGGAACCTACGAGCAGTACTTC	CASSPRGDNRDGTYEQYF
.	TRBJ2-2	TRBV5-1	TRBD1	TGCGCCAGCAGCTTGAGGGACAGGGGCGACACCGGGGAGCTGTTTTTT	CASSLRDRGDTGELFF
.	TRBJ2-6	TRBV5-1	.	TGCGCCAGCACCCCGACGGGAAGCTCTGGGGCCAACGTCCTGACTTTC	CASTPTGSSGANVLTF
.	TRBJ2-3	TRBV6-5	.	TGTGCCAGCAGTTACCACACAAGGACTGGACCAACGCAGTATTTT	CASSYHTRTGPTQYF
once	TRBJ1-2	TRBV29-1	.	TGCAGCGTTGAAGTTCAGGGGATAGGCTATGGCTACACCTTC	CSVEVQGIGYGYTF
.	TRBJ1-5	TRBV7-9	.	TGTGCCAGCAGCCCTAGCCCTATGGGGCCCCAGCATTTT	CASSPSPMGPQHF
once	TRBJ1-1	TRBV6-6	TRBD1	TGTGCCAGCAGGGACAGGGGGTTGGGTGAAGCTTTCTTT	CASRDRGLGEAFF
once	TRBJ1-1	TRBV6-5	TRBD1	TGTGCCAGCAGTTACTCGATCCAGGGGGCGAACACTGAAGCTTTCTTT	CASSYSIQGANTEAFF
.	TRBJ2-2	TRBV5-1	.	TGCGCCAGCTCTGGGCGGGGAAACACCGGGGAGCTGTTTTTT	CASSGRGNTGELFF
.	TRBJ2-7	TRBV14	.	TGTGCCAGCAGCTGGGGGGAACCTTACGAGCAGTACTTC	CASSWGEPYEQYF
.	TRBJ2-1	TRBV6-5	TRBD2	TGTGCCAGCAGTTATGGGACTAGCAATGAGCAGTTCTTC	CASSYGTSNEQFF
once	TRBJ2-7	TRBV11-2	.	TGTGCCAGCAGCCCCGAGGGCAGGCGACTTCTGGAGCAGTACTTC	CASSPEGRRLLEQYF
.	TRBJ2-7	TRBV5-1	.	TGCGCCAGCAGCCTCAGGGGAACCATCTACGAGCAGTACTTC	CASSLRGTIYEQYF
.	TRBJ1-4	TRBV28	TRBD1	TGTGCCAGCAGGTCCGGGACAGGGTTTGGAAAACTGTTTTTT	CASRSGTGFGKLFF
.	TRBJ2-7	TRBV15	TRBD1	TGTGCCACCAGCAGACCGGACAGGGGGAACTACGAGCAGTACTTC	CATSRPDRGNYEQYF
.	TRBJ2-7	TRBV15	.	TGTGCCACCAGCAGAGGGGCGGACAGATTCTACGAGCAGTACTTC	CATSRGADRFYEQYF
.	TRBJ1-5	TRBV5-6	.	TGTGCCAGCAGCTTGGGCAGTCAGCCCCAGCATTTT	CASSLGSQPQHF
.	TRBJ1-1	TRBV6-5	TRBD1	TGTGCCAGCAGTCCAGGGGGCGCCACTGAAGCTTTCTTT	CASSPGGATEAFF
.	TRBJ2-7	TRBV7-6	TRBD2	TGTGCCAGCAGCTTAGAAGAGAGACTAGCGGGGGGACTCTACGAGCAGTACTTC	CASSLEERLAGGLYEQYF
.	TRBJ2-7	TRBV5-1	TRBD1	TGCGCCAGCAGCTCTGGACAGGGGTCGCCCTACGAGCAGTACTTC	CASSSGQGSPYEQYF
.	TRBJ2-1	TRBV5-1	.	TGCGCCAGCAGCTTGGGGGGGGTAAACGGTTGGTTCTTC	CASSLGGVNGWFF
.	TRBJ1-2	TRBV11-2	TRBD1	TGTGCCAGCAGCCCCCGGGACAGGGGTTCCTATGGCTACACCTTC	CASSPRDRGSYGYTF